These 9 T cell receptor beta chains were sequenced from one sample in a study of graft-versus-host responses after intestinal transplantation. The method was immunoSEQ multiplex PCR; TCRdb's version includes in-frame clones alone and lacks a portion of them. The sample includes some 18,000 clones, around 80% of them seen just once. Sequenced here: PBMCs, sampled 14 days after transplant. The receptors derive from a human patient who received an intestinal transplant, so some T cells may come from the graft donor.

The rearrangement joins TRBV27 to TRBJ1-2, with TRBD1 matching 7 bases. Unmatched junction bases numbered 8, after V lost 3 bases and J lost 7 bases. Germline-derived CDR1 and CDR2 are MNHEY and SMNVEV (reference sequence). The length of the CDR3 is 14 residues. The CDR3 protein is CASSLAGGRFGYTF. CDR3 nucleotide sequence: TGTGCCAGCAGTTTGGCAGGGGGAAGGTTTGGCTACACCTTC.

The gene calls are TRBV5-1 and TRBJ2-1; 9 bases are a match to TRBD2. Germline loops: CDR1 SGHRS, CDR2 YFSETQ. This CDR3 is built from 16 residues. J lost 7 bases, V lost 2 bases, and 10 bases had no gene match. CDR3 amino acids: CASSLSGLAPLNEQFF. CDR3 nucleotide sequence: TGCGCCAGCAGCTTATCCGGACTAGCGCCGTTGAATGAGCAGTTCTTC.

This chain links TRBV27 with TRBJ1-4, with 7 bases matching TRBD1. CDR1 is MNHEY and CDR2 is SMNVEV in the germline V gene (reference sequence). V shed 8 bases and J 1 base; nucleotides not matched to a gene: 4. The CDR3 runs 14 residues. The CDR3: CASGNRGTNEKLFF. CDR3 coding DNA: TGTGCCAGCGGAAACAGGGGAACTAATGAAAAACTGTTTTTT. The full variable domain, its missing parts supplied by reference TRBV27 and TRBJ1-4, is EAQVTQNPRYLITVTGKKLTVTCSQNMNHEYMSWYRQDPGLGLRQIYYSMNVEVTDKGDVPEGYKVSRKEKRNFPLILESPSPNQTSLYFCASGNRGTNEKLFFGSGTQLSVL.

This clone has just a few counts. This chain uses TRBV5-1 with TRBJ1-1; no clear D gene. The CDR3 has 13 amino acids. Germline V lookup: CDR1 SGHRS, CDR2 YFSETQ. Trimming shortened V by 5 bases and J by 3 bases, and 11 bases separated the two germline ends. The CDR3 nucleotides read TGCGCCAGCAGATTCCCGGGTCACACTGAAGCTTTCTTT. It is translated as CASRFPGHTEAFF.

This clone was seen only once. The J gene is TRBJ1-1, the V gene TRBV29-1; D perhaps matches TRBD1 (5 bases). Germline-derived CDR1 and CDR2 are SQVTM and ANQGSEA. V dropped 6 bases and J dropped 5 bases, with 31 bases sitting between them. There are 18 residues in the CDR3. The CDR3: CSVRSGYGTTLTETEAFF. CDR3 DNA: TGCAGCGTCCGAAGTGGCTACGGGACGACCCTGACGGAGACTGAAGCTTTCTTT.

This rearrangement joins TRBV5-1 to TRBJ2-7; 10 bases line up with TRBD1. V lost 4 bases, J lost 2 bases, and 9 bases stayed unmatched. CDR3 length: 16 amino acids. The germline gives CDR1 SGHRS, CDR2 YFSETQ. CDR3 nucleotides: TGCGCCAGCAGCCTGACAGGGGGCAGGGGACCCTACGAGCAGTACTTC. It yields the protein CASSLTGGRGPYEQYF.

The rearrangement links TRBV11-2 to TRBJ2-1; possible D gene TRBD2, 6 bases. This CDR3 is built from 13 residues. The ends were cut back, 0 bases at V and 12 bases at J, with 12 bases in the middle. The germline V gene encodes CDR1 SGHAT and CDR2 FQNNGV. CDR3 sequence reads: CASSLDSIGGQFF. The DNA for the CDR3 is TGTGCCAGCAGCTTAGATTCAATCGGGGGGCAGTTCTTC.

The CDR3 DNA follows: TGTGCCAGCATGGGAATGACTAGCGGGGACGAGCAGTACTTC. Translated, it gives CASMGMTSGDEQYF. The V gene is TRBV27, the J gene TRBJ2-7, with TRBD2 identical over 11 bases. Germline V CDR1 and CDR2: MNHEY, SMNVEV (reference sequence). Trimming cost V 7 bases and J 5 bases; bases outside gene matches: 7. This CDR3 is built from 14 residues.

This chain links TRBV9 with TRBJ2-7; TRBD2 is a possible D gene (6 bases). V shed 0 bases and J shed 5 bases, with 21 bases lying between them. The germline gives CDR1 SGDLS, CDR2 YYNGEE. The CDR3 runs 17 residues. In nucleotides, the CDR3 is TGTGCCAGCAGCGTAGAAACTAGCCCCCTTCGGGGCCACGAGCAGTACTTC. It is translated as CASSVETSPLRGHEQYF.